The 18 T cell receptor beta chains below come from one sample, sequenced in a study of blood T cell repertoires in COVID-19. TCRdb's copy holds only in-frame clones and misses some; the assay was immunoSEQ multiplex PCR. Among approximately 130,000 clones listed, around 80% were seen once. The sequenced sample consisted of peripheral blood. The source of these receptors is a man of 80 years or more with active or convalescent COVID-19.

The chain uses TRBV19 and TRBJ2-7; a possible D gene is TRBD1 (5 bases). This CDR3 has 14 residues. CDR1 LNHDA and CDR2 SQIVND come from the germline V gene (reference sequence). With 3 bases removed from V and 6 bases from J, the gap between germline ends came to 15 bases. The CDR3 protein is CASSIYLGETEQYF. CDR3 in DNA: TGTGCCAGTAGTATTTATTTAGGGGAAACCGAGCAGTACTTC.

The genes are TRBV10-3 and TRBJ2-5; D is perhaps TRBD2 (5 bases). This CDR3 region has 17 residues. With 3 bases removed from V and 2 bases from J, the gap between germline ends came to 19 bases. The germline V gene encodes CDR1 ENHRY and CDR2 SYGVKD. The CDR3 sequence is CAISDFTGGQQQETQYF. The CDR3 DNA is TGTGCCATCAGTGACTTCACGGGCGGGCAACAACAAGAGACCCAGTACTTC.

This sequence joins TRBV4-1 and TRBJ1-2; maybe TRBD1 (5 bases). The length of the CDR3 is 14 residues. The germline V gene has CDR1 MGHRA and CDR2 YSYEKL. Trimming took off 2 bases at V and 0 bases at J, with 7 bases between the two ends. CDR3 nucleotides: TGCGCCAGCAGCCAAACAGGATCTAACTATGGCTACACCTTC. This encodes CASSQTGSNYGYTF.

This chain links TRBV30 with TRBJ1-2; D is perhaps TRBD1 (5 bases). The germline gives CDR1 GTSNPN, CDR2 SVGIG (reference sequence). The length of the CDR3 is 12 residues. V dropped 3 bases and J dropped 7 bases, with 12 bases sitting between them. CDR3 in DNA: TGTGCCTGGAGCCCGGGGGGTGGTGGCTACACCTTC. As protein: CAWSPGGGGYTF.

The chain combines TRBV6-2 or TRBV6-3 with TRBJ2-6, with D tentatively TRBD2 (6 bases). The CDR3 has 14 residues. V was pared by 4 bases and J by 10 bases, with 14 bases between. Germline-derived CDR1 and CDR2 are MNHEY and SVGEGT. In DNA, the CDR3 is TGTGCCAGCAGTTGGGGAGTGGGAGGTAACGTCCTGACTTTC. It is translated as CASSWGVGGNVLTF.

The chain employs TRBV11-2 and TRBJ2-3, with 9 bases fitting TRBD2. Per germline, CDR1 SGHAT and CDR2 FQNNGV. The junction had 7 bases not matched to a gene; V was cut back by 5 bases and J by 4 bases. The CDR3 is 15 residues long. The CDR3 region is CASSGYSGGSDTQYF. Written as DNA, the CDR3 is TGTGCCAGCAGCGGATATAGCGGGGGTTCAGATACGCAGTATTTT. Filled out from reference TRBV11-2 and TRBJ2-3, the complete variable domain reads EAGVAQSPRYKIIEKRQSVAFWCNPISGHATLYWYQQILGQGPKLLIQFQNNGVVDDSQLPKDRFSAERLKGVDSTLKIQPAKLEDSAVYLCASSGYSGGSDTQYFGPGTRLTVL.

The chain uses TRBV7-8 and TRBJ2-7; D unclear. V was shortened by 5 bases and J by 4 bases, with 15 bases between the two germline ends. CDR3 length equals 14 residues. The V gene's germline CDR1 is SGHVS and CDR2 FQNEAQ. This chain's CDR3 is CASSPRRLGYEQYF. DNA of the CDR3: TGTGCCAGCAGCCCCCGTCGGCTCGGGTACGAGCAGTACTTC.

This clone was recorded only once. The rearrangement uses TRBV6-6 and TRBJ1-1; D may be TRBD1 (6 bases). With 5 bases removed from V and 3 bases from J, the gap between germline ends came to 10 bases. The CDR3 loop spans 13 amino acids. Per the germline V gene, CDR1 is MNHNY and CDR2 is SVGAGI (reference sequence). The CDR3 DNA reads TGTGCCAGCAGTGGGGGCATTGACACTGAAGCTTTCTTT. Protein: CASSGGIDTEAFF.

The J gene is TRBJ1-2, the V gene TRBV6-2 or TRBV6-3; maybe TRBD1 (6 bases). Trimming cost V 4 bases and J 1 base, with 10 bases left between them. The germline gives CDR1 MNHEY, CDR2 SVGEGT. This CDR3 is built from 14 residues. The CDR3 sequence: CASSSWGHNYGYTF. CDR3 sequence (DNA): TGTGCCAGCAGTTCGTGGGGACATAACTATGGCTACACCTTC.

CDR3: CASSPTSAPDTQYF. CDR3 in DNA: TGTGCCAGCAGCCCGACTAGCGCTCCAGATACGCAGTATTTT. V usage is TRBV3-1 (or the pseudogene TRBV3-2) and J usage is TRBJ2-3, with 8 bases aligning to TRBD2. There are 14 residues in the CDR3. CDR1 and CDR2 from the germline V gene are LGHDT and YNNKEL (reference sequence). V gave up 4 bases and J gave up 4 bases; unmatched junction bases: 4.

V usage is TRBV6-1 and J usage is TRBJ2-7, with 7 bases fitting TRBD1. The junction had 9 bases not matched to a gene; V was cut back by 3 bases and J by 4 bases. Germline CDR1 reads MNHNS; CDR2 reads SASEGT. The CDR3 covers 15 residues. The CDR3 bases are TGTGCCAGCAGTGAGGCGACAGGGTCCTCATACGAGCAGTACTTC. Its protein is CASSEATGSSYEQYF.

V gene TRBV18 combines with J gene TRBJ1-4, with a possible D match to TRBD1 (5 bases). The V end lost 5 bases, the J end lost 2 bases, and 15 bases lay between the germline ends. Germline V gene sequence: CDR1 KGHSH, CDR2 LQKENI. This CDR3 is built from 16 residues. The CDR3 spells CASSSGQVGTNEKLFF. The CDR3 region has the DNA TGTGCCAGCTCATCCGGACAAGTTGGCACTAATGAAAAACTGTTTTTT.

The CDR3 spells CASSRDREGTQYF. The CDR3 DNA is TGTGCCAGCAGTCGGGACAGGGAAGGTACGCAGTATTTT. The V gene is TRBV7-7, the J gene TRBJ2-3; 9 nucleotides match TRBD1. Germline V gene sequence: CDR1 SSHAT, CDR2 FNYEAQ (reference sequence). Germline trimming cut 6 bases from V and 8 bases from J; bases unmatched to any gene: 6. The CDR3 is made up of 13 amino acids.

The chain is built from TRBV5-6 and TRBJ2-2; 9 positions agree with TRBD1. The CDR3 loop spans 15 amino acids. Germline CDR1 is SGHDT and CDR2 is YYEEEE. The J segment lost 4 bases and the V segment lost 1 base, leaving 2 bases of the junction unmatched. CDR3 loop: CASSLRDRATGELFF. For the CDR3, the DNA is TGTGCCAGCAGCTTGCGGGACAGGGCCACCGGGGAGCTGTTTTTT.

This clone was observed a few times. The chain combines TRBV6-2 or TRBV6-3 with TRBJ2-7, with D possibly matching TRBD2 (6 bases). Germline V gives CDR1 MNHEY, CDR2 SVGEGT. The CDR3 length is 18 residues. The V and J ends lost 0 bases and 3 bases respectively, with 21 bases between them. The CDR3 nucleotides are TGTGCCAGCAGTTACTCGCTGGTTCGGCAACGGGGGAGCTACGAGCAGTACTTC. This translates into CASSYSLVRQRGSYEQYF.

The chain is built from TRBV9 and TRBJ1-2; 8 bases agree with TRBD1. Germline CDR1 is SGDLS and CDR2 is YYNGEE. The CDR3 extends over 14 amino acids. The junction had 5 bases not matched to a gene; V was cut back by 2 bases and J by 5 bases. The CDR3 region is CASSVGGQVYGYTF. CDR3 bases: TGTGCCAGCAGCGTTGGGGGACAGGTTTATGGCTACACCTTC.

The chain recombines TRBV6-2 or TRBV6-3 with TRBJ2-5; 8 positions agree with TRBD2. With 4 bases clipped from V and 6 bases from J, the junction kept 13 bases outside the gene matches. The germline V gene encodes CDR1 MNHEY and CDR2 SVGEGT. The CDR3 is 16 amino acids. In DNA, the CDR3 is TGTGCCAGCAGTTTTGCGGGGGGCCGTGGGTTGAAGACCCAGTACTTC. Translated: CASSFAGGRGLKTQYF.

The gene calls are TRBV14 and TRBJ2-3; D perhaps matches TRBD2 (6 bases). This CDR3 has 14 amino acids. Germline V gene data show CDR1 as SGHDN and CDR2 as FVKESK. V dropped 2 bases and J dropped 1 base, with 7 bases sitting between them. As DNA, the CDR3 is TGTGCCAGCAGCCAACGCGGGGGCACAGATACGCAGTATTTT. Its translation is CASSQRGGTDTQYF.